This T cell receptor beta chain is from a study of T-cell reconstitution after alpha-beta-depleted transplantation in children. Study results and caveats: Surviving recipient T cells and thymic progenitors accounted for the high day-60 TCRbeta diversity observed in some patients. Newly made T cells mostly supplied T-cell counts and diversity one year after transplant. By about two months after transplant, alpha-beta T cells reportedly arose from several hundred graft clones that had expanded.

The CDR3 is 17 residues long. The junction had 10 bases not matched to a gene; V was cut back by 1 base and J by 4 bases. Germline lookup yields CDR1 SGHVS and CDR2 FNYEAQ. Of note for this clonotype: The antigen remains undetermined.

Preparation of the TCRbeta library was carried out with unique molecular identifiers. TCRdb reanalysed the PCR reads using MiXCR and keeps one entry per CDR3 protein. The table shows about 980,000 distinct CDR3 sequences, with about 29% occurring only once. The chain links TRBV7-6 to TRBJ2-7, with 10 bases that match TRBD2. The specimen comprised PBMCs, mostly from graft donor cells, sampled 360 days after TCRalphabeta/CD19-depleted stem cell transplant. The source is a boy under two years old who had a stem cell transplant for SCID, so the T cells may come from the graft donor. This CDR3 reads CASSLDGLASGSYEQYF. CDR3 nucleotides: TGTGCCAGCAGCTTAGACGGTTTGGCTAGCGGGAGTTACGAGCAGTACTTC.